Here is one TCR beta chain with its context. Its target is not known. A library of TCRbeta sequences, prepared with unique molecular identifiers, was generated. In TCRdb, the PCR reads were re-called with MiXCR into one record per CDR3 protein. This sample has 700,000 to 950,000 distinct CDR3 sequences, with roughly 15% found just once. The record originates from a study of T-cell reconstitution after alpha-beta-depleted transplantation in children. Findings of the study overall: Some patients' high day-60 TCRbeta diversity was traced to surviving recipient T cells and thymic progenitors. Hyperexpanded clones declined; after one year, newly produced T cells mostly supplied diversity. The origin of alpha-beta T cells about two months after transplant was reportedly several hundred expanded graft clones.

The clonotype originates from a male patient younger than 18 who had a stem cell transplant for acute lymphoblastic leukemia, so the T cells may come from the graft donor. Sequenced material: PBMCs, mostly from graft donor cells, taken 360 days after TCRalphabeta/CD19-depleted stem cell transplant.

CDR3: CASRRIGNTGELFF. CDR3 bases: TGTGCCAGCAGAAGGATAGGGAACACCGGGGAGCTGTTTTTT. The genes are TRBV6-1 and TRBJ2-2; D call uncertain. The germline CDR1 and CDR2 sequences are MNHNS and SASEGT. This CDR3 has 14 amino acids. Trimming stripped 6 bases from V and 1 base from J, with 9 bases between.